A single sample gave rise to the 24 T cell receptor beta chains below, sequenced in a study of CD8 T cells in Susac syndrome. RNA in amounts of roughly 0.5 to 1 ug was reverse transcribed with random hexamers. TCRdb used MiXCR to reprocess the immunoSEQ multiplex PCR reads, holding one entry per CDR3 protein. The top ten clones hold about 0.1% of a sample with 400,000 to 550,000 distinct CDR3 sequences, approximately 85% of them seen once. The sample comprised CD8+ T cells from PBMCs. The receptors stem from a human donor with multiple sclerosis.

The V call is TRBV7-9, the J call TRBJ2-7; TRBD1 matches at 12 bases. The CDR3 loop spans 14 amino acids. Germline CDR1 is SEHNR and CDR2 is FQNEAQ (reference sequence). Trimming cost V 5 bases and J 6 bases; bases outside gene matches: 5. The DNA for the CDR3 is TGTGCCAGCAGCCCCTGGGACAGGGGGCGCGAGCAGTACTTC. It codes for CASSPWDRGREQYF.

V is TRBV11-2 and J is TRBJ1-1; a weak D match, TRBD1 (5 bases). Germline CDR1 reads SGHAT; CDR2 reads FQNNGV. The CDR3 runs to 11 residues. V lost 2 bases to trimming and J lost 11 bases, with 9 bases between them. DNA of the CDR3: TGTGCCAGCAGCTTACCGGGGGTTGCTTTCTTT. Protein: CASSLPGVAFF.

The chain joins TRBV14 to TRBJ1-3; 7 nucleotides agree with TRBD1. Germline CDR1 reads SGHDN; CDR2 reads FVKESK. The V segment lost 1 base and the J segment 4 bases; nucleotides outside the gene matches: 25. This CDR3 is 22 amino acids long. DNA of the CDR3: TGTGCCAGCAGCCAAGGAGGGAGCCGGACAGGACTCCGGCGAAGAGGGGGAAACACCATATATTTT. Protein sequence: CASSQGGSRTGLRRRGGNTIYF.

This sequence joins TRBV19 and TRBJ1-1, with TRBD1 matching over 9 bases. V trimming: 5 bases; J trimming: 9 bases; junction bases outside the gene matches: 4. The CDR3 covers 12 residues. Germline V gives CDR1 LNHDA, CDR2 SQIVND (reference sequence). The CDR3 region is CASSGQGLKAFF. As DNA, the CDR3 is TGTGCCAGTAGTGGACAGGGGTTAAAAGCTTTCTTT.

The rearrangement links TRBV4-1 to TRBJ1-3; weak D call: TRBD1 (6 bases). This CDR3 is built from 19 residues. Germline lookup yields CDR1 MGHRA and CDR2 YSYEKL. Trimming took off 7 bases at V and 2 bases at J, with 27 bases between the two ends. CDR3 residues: CASKERWEATGWAGNTIYF. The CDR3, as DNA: TGCGCCAGCAAAGAGAGATGGGAAGCCACAGGGTGGGCTGGAAACACCATATATTTT.

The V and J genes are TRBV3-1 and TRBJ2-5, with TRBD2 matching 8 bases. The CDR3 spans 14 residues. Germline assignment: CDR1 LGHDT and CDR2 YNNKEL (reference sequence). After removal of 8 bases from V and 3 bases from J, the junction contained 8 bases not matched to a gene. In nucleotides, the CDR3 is TGTGCCAGCCGCAAACCGGGACTAGAAGAGACCCAGTACTTC. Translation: CASRKPGLEETQYF.

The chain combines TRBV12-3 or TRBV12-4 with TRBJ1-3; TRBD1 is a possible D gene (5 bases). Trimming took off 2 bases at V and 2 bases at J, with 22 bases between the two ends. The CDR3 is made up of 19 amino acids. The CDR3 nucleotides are TGTGCCAGCAGTTTACCTTGGGGGGTGTTAGGAATAGCTGGAAACACCATATATTTT. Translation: CASSLPWGVLGIAGNTIYF.

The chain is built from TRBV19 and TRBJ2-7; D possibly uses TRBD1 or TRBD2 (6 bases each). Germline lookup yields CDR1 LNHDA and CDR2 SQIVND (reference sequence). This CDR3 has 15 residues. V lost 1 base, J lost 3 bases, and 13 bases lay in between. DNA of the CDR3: TGTGCCAGTAGTATAGGATCCGAGGGGGGCTACGAGCAGTACTTC. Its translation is CASSIGSEGGYEQYF.

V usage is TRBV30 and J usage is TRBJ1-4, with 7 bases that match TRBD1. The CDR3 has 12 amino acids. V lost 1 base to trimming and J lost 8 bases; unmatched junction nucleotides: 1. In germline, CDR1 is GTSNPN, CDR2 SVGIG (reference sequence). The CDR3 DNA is TGTGCCTGGAGTGCAGGGGGAGAAAAACTGTTTTTT. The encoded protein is CAWSAGGEKLFF.

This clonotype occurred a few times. The chain's CDR3 is CASSWTGGETEAFF. CDR3 coding DNA: TGTGCCAGTAGTTGGACAGGGGGAGAGACTGAAGCTTTCTTT. V usage is TRBV19 and J usage is TRBJ1-1, with 10 nucleotides matching TRBD1. With V trimmed by 5 bases and J by 5 bases, 5 bases remained unmatched. The CDR3 covers 14 residues. Germline V gene sequence: CDR1 LNHDA, CDR2 SQIVND (reference sequence).

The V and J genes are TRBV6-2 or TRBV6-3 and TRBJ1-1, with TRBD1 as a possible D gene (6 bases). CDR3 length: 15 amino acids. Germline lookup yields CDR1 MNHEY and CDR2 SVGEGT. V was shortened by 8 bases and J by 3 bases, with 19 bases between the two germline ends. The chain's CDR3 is CASHIPGAMDTEAFF. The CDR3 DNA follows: TGTGCCAGCCATATTCCGGGGGCCATGGACACTGAAGCTTTCTTT.

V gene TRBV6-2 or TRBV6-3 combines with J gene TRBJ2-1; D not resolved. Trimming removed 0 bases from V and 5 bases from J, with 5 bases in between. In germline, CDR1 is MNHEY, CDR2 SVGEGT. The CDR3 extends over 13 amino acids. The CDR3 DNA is TGTGCCAGCAGTTACTCGCGGCACAATGAGCAGTTCTTC. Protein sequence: CASSYSRHNEQFF.

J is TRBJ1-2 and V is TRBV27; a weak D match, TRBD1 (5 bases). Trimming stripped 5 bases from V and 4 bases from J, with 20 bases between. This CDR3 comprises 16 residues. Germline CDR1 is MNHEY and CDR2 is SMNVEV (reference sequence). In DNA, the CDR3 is TGTGCCAGCAGTATAGCCCTCGGACATGTTGGCTATGGCTACACCTTC. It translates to CASSIALGHVGYGYTF.

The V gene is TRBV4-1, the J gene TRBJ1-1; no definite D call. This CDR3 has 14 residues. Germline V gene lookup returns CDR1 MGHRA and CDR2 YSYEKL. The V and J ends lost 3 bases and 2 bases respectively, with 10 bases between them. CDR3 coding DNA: TGCGCCAGCAGCCACGTGGAAATTAACACTGAAGCTTTCTTT. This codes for CASSHVEINTEAFF.

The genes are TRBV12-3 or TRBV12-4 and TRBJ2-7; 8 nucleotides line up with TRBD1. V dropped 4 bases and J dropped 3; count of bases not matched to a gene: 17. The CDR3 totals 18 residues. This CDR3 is CASSSRDRLPGRLYEQYF. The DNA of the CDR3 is TGTGCCAGCAGTTCTCGGGACAGGCTCCCAGGTCGTCTCTACGAGCAGTACTTC.

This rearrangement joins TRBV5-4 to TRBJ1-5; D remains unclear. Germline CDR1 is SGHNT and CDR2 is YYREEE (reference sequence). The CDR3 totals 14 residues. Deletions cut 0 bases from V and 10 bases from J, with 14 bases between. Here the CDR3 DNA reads TGTGCCAGCAGCTTGGCTGGGTCTTTCAGCCCCCAGCATTTT. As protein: CASSLAGSFSPQHF.

The CDR3 sequence is CASHPQGASSGNTIYF. The CDR3 DNA is TGTGCCAGCCACCCACAGGGGGCGAGCTCTGGAAACACCATATATTTT. The chain employs TRBV28 and TRBJ1-3, with TRBD1 matching 9 bases. Germline trimming cut 8 bases from V and 0 bases from J; bases unmatched to any gene: 8. The CDR3 totals 16 residues. CDR1 is MDHEN, CDR2 SYDVKM, per germline.

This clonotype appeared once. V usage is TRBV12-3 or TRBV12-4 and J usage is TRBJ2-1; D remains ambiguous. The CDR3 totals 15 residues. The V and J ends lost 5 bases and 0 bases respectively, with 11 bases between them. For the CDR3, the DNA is TGTGCCAGCAGTGTTGACTCGAGCTCCTACAATGAGCAGTTCTTC. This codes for CASSVDSSSYNEQFF.

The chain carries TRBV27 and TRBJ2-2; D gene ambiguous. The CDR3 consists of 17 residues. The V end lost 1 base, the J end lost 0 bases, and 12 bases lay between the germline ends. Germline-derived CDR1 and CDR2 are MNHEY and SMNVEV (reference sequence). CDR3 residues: CASSLYGTTANTGELFF. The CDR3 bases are TGTGCCAGCAGTTTATATGGTACAACCGCGAACACCGGGGAGCTGTTTTTT.

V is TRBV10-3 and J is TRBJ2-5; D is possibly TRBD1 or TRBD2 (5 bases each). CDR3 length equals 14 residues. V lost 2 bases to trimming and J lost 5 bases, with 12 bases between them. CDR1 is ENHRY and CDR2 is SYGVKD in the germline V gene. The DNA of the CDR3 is TGTGCCATCAGTGAGACGGGGCGGTGGGAGACCCAGTACTTC. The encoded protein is CAISETGRWETQYF.

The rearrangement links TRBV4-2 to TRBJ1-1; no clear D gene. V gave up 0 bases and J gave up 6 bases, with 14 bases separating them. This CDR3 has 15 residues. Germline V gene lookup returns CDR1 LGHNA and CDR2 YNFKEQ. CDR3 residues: CASSQEWSAGAEAFF. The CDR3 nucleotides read TGTGCCAGCAGCCAAGAATGGTCGGCAGGCGCTGAAGCTTTCTTT.

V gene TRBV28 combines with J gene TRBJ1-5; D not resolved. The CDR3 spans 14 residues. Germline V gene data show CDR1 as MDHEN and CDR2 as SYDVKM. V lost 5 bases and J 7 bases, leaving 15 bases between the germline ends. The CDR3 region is CASSPTGSEQPQHF. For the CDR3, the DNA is TGTGCCAGCAGTCCCACGGGGAGCGAACAGCCCCAGCATTTT.

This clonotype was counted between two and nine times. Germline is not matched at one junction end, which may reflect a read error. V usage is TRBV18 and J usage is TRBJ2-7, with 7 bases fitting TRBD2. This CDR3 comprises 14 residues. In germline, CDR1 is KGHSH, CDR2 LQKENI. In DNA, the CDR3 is TGTGCTAGCTCACCATCTAGCGGAACCTACGAGCAGTACTTC. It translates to CASSPSSGTYEQYF.

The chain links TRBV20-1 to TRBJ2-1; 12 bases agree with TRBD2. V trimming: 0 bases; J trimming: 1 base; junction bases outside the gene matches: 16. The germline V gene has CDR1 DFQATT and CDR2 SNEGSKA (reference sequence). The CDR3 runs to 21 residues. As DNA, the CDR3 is TGCAGTGCTAGAGATCGAGGGCTAGCGGGAGGGCCAGCGTGGTCCTACAATGAGCAGTTCTTC. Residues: CSARDRGLAGGPAWSYNEQFF.